What follows are 17 T cell receptor beta chains derived from one specimen sequenced in a study of blood T cell repertoires in COVID-19 (dated by TCRdb to about 2020). Receptors were amplified or captured by the immunoSEQ multiplex PCR assay. The table comes from immuneACCESS by way of TCRdb, which keeps in-frame sequences with V and J called. Part of the clones is missing from these tables; in studies checked, under half for an unresolved V gene and the rest for unknown reasons. A total of some 170,000 clones appear in this sample, around 90% of them only once. The top ten constitute around 1.5% of the sample. Sequenced sample: peripheral blood. The source of these receptors is a woman between 45 and 65 years old with acute or convalescent COVID-19.

The chain is built from TRBV2 and TRBJ1-4; weak D call: TRBD1 (5 bases). V was clipped by 3 bases and J by 1 base, with 9 bases between them. CDR1 is SNHLY, CDR2 FYNNEI, per germline. The CDR3 has 15 amino acids. The CDR3 DNA reads TGTGCCAGCAGTGAGCAGGGTGGAACTAATGAAAAACTGTTTTTT. Encoded protein: CASSEQGGTNEKLFF.

This clone was picked up one time. V and J are TRBV6-2 or TRBV6-3 and TRBJ1-4; no clear D. This CDR3 is 17 amino acids long. The V end was cut by 4 bases, the J end by 0 bases, with 15 bases between. Germline V gene sequence: CDR1 MNHEY, CDR2 SVGEGT. The CDR3 spells CASSFTSRQPTNEKLFF. The CDR3 coding sequence is TGTGCCAGCAGTTTCACTAGCCGACAACCAACTAATGAAAAACTGTTTTTT.

CDR3 region: CASSYSGRASLHF. CDR3 in DNA: TGTGCCAGCAGTTACTCGGGCAGGGCATCGCTCCACTTT. V usage is TRBV6-5 and J usage is TRBJ1-6; TRBD1 might be the D (5 bases). The germline CDR1 and CDR2 sequences are MNHEY and SVGAGI. The V gene lost 0 bases and the J gene lost 16 bases, with 13 bases spanning the gap. The CDR3 extends over 13 amino acids.

The rearrangement uses TRBV6-1 and TRBJ1-2; unclear D gene. The CDR3 has 11 amino acids. The ends were cut back, 5 bases at V and 7 bases at J, with 8 bases in the middle. The germline V gene has CDR1 MNHNS and CDR2 SASEGT. CDR3 DNA sequence: TGTGCCAGCAGTTCTACAGCTGGCTACACCTTC. This translates into CASSSTAGYTF.

V gene TRBV6-5 combines with J gene TRBJ2-7; TRBD2 agrees at 8 bases. V shed 9 bases and J 5 bases; nucleotides not matched to a gene: 12. There are 14 residues in the CDR3. The germline V gene has CDR1 MNHEY and CDR2 SVGAGI. The CDR3 nucleotides are TGTGCCAGTGACAAGCGGGAGCTTGGTGACGAGCAGTACTTC. As protein: CASDKRELGDEQYF.

This chain connects TRBV5-1 to TRBJ2-7; D is ambiguous. The V end was cut by 4 bases, the J end by 2 bases, with 16 bases between. The germline V gene has CDR1 SGHRS and CDR2 YFSETQ. The CDR3 consists of 15 residues. The CDR3 DNA sequence: TGCGCCAGCAGCGAACGCCCTGACTCAGCCTACGAGCAGTACTTC. This translates into CASSERPDSAYEQYF.

The genes are TRBV7-8 and TRBJ1-5; D gene unclear. V gave up 1 base and J gave up 0 bases, with 10 bases separating them. Germline CDR1 SGHVS, CDR2 FQNEAQ. This CDR3 contains 16 residues. In DNA form, the CDR3 reads TGTGCCAGCAGCTTAGGCGGCTACTATAGCAATCAGCCCCAGCATTTT. Amino acid sequence: CASSLGGYYSNQPQHF.

The V and J genes are TRBV5-4 and TRBJ2-7, with TRBD1 matching over 7 bases. This CDR3 has 14 amino acids. Unmatched junction bases numbered 9, after V lost 4 bases and J lost 5 bases. The germline gives CDR1 SGHNT, CDR2 YYREEE (reference sequence). CDR3 protein: CASSNGQDRDEQYF. The CDR3 DNA follows: TGTGCCAGCAGCAATGGACAGGATAGAGACGAGCAGTACTTC.

This clone appeared a single time. CDR3 bases: TGTGCCAGCAGTCATCGGACTAGCTACAATGAGCAGTTCTTC. Its translation: CASSHRTSYNEQFF. This chain uses TRBV9 with TRBJ2-1; 7 bases are shared with TRBD2. Germline lookup yields CDR1 SGDLS and CDR2 YYNGEE. After removal of 5 bases from V and 3 bases from J, the junction contained 5 bases not matched to a gene. The CDR3 contains 14 residues.

The rearrangement uses TRBV7-9 and TRBJ1-5; D ambiguous. V was clipped by 11 bases and J by 4 bases, with 15 bases between them. There are 13 residues in the CDR3. From germline, CDR1 is SEHNR and CDR2 FQNEAQ (reference sequence). The CDR3 here is CAASSSGNQPQHF. The CDR3 DNA reads TGTGCCGCAAGTAGCAGTGGAAATCAGCCCCAGCATTTT.

The gene calls are TRBV5-6 and TRBJ1-1; D is perhaps TRBD1 (6 bases). V was trimmed by 6 bases and J by 6 bases, leaving 18 bases between them. CDR1 and CDR2 from the germline V gene are SGHDT and YYEEEE. This CDR3 has 14 residues. The CDR3 DNA is TGTGCCAGCACCCCGGGGATCCCAGGGGCTGAAGCTTTCTTT. Amino acid sequence: CASTPGIPGAEAFF.

The CDR3 region has the DNA TGTGCCAGTAGTGCCCGGGGTGCCGGCACTGAAGCTTTCTTT. This translates into CASSARGAGTEAFF. The rearrangement joins TRBV19 to TRBJ1-1; D is unresolved. The V and J ends lost 5 bases and 4 bases respectively, with 14 bases between them. In germline, CDR1 is LNHDA, CDR2 SQIVND (reference sequence). The length of the CDR3 is 14 residues.

This rearrangement joins TRBV9 to TRBJ2-5; 7 bases are shared with TRBD2. This CDR3 has 15 amino acids. V dropped 1 base and J dropped 4; count of bases not matched to a gene: 7. CDR1 SGDLS and CDR2 YYNGEE come from the germline V gene. The CDR3 region has the DNA TGTGCCAGCAGCGTACAAGCGGGGACGGGAGAGACCCAGTACTTC. Translation gives CASSVQAGTGETQYF. The full variable domain, completed using reference TRBV9 and TRBJ2-5, is DSGVTQTPKHLITATGQRVTLRCSPRSGDLSVYWYQQSLDQGLQFLIQYYNGEERAKGNILERFSAQQFPDLHSELNLSSLELGDSALYFCASSVQAGTGETQYFGPGTRLLVL.

The V call is TRBV30, the J call TRBJ2-7, with 10 bases identical to TRBD1. The CDR3 consists of 13 residues. Germline V lookup: CDR1 GTSNPN, CDR2 SVGIG (reference sequence). J was trimmed by 7 bases and V by 2 bases; bases with no gene match: 5. The CDR3 DNA sequence: TGTGCCTGGAGTACGGGACAGGGGAGGGAGCAGTACTTC. Translation: CAWSTGQGREQYF.

Concerning this clone itself: Within the sample, other DNA sequences also encode this same CDR3. The rearrangement links TRBV18 to TRBJ1-1; D unresolved. Germline CDR1 is KGHSH and CDR2 is LQKENI. This CDR3 spans 13 amino acids. The V end lost 3 bases, the J end lost 3 bases, and 8 bases lay between the germline ends. The CDR3 coding sequence is TGTGCCAGCTCACCCTTGTCAGACACTGAAGCTTTCTTT. Its translation is CASSPLSDTEAFF.

The genes are TRBV20-1 and TRBJ1-6; D uncertain. Trimming left V 3 bases short and J 0 bases short, with 9 bases between. From germline, CDR1 is DFQATT and CDR2 SNEGSKA (reference sequence). This CDR3 region has 15 residues. CDR3 sequence: CSASLPSSYNSPLHF. CDR3 coding DNA: TGCAGTGCTAGTCTCCCGAGCTCCTATAATTCACCCCTCCACTTT.

The chain recombines TRBV6-2 or TRBV6-3 with TRBJ2-3, with 9 bases fitting TRBD2. Germline CDR1 reads MNHEY; CDR2 reads SVGEGT. The CDR3 totals 16 residues. V gave up 1 base and J gave up 1 base; unmatched junction bases: 3. The CDR3 coding sequence is TGTGCCAGCAGTTACTTAGAGCGGGAGGGCACAGATACGCAGTATTTT. Translating gives CASSYLEREGTDTQYF.